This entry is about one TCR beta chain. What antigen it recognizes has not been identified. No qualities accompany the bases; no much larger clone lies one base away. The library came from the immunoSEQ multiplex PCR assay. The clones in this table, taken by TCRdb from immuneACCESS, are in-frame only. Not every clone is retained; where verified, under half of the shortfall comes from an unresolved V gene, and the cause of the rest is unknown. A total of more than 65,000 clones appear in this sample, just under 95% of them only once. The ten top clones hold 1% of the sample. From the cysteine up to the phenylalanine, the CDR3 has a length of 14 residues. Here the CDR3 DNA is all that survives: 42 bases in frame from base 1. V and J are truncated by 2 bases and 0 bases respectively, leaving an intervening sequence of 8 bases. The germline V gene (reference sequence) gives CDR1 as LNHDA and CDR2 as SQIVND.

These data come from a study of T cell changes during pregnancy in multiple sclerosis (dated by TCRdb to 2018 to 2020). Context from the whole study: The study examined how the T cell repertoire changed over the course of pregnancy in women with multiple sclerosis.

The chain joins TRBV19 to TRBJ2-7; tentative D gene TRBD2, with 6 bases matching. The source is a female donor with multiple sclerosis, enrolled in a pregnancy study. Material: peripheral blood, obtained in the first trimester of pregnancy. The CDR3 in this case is CASSIRGSSYEQYF. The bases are TGTGCCAGTAGTATACGGGGGAGCTCCTACGAGCAGTACTTC.